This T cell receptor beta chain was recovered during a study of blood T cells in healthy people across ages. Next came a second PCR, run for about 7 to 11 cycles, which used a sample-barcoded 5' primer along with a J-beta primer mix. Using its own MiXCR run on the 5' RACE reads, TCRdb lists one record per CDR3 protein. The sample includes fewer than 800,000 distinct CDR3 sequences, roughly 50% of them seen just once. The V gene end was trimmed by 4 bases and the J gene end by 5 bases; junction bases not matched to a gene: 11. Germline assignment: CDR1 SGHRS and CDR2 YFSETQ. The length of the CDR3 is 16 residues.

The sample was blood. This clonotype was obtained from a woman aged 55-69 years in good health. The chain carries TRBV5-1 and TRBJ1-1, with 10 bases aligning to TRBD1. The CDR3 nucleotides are TGCGCCAGCAGCCTGACAGGGGGCTTAGAGGGAACTGAAGCTTTCTTT. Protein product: CASSLTGGLEGTEAFF.